The TCR beta chain described here comes from a study of T cell responses to AZD1222 COVID-19 vaccine. Study-wide points: Repertoires in all cases were sampled only once the peak T cell response had passed.

This CDR3 region has 13 residues. The V end was cut by 4 bases, the J end by 2 bases, with 8 bases between. The germline V gene encodes CDR1 SGHNT and CDR2 YYREEE (reference sequence). A word on this clone: What it recognizes is unknown.

TCRdb keeps only in-frame clones here, not all; method: immunoSEQ multiplex PCR. Counted here are about 200,000 clones, around 90% occurring once; the ten biggest clones make up 3.6%. The sequenced sample was peripheral blood, obtained 28 days after the second dose of the MenACWY control vaccine. This sequence was found in an adult who received the MenACWY meningococcal vaccine as a control. The rearrangement links TRBV5-4 to TRBJ2-3, with D unresolved. CDR3 residues: CASSTDITDTQYF. DNA for the CDR3: TGTGCCAGCAGCACTGACATCACAGATACGCAGTATTTT. The full variable domain, with the rest looked up from reference TRBV5-4 and TRBJ2-3, is ETGVTQSPTHLIKTRGQQVTLRCSSQSGHNTVSWYQQALGQGPQFIFQYYREEENGRGNFPPRFSGLQFPNYSSELNVNALELDDSALYLCASSTDITDTQYFGPGTRLTVL.